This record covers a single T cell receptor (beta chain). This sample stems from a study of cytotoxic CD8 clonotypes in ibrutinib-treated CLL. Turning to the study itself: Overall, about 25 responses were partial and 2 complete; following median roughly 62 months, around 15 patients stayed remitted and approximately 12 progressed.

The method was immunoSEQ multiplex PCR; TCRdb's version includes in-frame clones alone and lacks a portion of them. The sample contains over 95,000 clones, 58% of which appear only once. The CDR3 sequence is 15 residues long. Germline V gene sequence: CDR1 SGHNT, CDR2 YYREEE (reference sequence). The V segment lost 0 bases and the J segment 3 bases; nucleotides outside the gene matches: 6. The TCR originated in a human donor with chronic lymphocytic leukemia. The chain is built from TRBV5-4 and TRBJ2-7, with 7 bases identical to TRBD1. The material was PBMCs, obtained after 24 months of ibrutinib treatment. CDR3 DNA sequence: TGTGCCAGCAGCTTGGGGTTCGCAGGGGGCTACGAGCAGTACTTC. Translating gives CASSLGFAGGYEQYF.